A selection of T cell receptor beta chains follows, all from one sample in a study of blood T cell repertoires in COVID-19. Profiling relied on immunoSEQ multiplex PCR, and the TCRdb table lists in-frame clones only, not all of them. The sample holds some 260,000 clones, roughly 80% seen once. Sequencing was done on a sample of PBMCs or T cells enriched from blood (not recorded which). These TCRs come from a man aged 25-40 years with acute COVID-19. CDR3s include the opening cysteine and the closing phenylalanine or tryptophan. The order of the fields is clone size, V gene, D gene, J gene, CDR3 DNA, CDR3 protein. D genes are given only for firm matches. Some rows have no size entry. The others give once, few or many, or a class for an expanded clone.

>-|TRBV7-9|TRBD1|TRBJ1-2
TGTGCCAGCAGCTTAGTTTCGGCAGGGGGCGAAGATGGCTACACCTTC
CASSLVSAGGEDGYTF
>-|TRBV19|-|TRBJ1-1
TGTGCCAGTAGAATAGACATGAACACTGAAGCTTTCTTT
CASRIDMNTEAFF
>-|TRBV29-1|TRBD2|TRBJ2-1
TGCAGCGTGGAAGATATCCTAGCGGGGGGGAAGACCAATGAGCAGTTCTTC
CSVEDILAGGKTNEQFF
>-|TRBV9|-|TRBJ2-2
TGTGCCAGCAGAGGAGGGGTGGGCACCGGGGAGCTGTTTTTT
CASRGGVGTGELFF
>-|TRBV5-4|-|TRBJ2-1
TGTGCCAGCAGCTTAGGGGGGGCGATCTCCTACAATGAGCAGTTCTTC
CASSLGGAISYNEQFF
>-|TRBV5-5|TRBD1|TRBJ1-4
TGTGCCAGCAGCTTGTCCAGGGGGCAGGGAGAAAAACTGTTTTTT
CASSLSRGQGEKLFF
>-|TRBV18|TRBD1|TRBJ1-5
TGTGCCAGCTCACCGGGGACAGGGGAGGTTCAGCCCCAGCATTTT
CASSPGTGEVQPQHF
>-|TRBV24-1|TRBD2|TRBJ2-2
TGTGCCACCAGTGATGTACCTCGACTAGCGGGACTTACCGGGGAGCTGTTTTTT
CATSDVPRLAGLTGELFF
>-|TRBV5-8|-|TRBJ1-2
TGTGCCAGCAGCTTGGAGAGAGCCGCTAACTATGGCTACACCTTC
CASSLERAANYGYTF
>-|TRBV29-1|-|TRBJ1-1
TGCAGCGTTGAAAGGGGCGGGGTGGGGACTGAAGCTTTCTTT
CSVERGGVGTEAFF
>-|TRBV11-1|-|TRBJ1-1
TGTGCCAGCAGCTTAGTCCCTACAGTGAACACTGAAGCTTTCTTT
CASSLVPTVNTEAFF
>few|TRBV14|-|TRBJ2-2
TGTGCCAGCAGCCGGGCACAGGAACGAGGGGAGCTGTTTTTT
CASSRAQERGELFF
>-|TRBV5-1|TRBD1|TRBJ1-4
TGCGCCAGCAGCTTGGGGACAGGGGAAGAAAAACTGTTTTTT
CASSLGTGEEKLFF
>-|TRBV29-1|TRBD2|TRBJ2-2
TGCAGCGTTGAAGTTGCGGGAGGGTCGGGGGAGCTGTTTTTT
CSVEVAGGSGELFF
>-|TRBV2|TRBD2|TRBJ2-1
TGTGCCAGCCGACTCGGGCCCGGGACTAGCGGGGGACCCTCCTACAATGAGCAGTTCTTC
CASRLGPGTSGGPSYNEQFF
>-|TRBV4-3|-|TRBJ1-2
TGCGCCAGCAGCCAAGACTTAGGACAGGGCTACACCTTC
CASSQDLGQGYTF
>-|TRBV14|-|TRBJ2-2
TGTGCCAGCAGCCAGCCCGCCGGGGGAGGTACCGGGGAGCTGTTTTTT
CASSQPAGGGTGELFF
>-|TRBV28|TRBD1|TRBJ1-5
TGTGCCAGCAGTTATGGGACAGGTAACATGAGGCAGCATTTT
CASSYGTGNMRQHF
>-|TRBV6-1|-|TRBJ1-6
TGTGCCAGCAGTGAGGTCTCTACGGGGTCACCCCTCCACTTT
CASSEVSTGSPLHF
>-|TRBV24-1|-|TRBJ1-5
TGTGCCACCAGACAGAATAGCAATCAGCCCCAGCATTTT
CATRQNSNQPQHF
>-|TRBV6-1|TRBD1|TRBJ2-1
TGTGCCAGCAGTGAACTGACAGGGGGCTACAATGAGCAGTTCTTC
CASSELTGGYNEQFF
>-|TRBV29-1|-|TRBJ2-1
TGCAGCGCCGTGAAAGCGTTTAATGAGCAGTTCTTC
CSAVKAFNEQFF
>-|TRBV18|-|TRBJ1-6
TGTGCCAGCTCTGCGGACACCTACCAGGGCTCACCCCTCCACTTT
CASSADTYQGSPLHF
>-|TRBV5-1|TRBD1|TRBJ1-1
TGTGCCAGCAGCGACAGGGGATTTTGGACTGAAGCTTTCTTT
CASSDRGFWTEAFF
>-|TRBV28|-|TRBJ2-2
TGTGCCAGCAGTTCCCTTGGGCTCGGCACCGGGGAGCTGTTTTTT
CASSSLGLGTGELFF
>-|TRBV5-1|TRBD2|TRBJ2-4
TGTGCCAGCAGCTTTTCCAGGGAGGGGTTGGGGGACATTCAGTACTTC
CASSFSREGLGDIQYF
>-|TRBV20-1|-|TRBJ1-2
TGCAGCCCCTACGGTTACTATGGCTACACCTTC
CSPYGYYGYTF
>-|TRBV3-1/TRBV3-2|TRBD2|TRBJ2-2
TGTGCCAGCAGCCAAATCGGGCGGGGGAATAAGTTCGGGGAGCTGTTTTTT
CASSQIGRGNKFGELFF
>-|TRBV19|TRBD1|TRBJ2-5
TGTGCCAGTAGTACCTGGGACAGGCAAGAGACCCAGTACTTC
CASSTWDRQETQYF
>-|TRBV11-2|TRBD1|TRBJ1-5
TGTGCCAGCAGCTTCGGACAGGGCCTAAGCAATCAGCCCCAGCATTTT
CASSFGQGLSNQPQHF
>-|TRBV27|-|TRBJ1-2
TGTGCCAGCAGTTTAAGTCGACAGGTCGATGGCTACACCTTC
CASSLSRQVDGYTF
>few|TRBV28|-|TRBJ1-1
TGTGCCAGCATCAGTAACTTTGGGGGGGAGGCGAACACTGAAGCTTTCTTT
CASISNFGGEANTEAFF
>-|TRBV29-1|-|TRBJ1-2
TGCAGCGTCCGCGTTCGAGACTATGGCTACACCTTC
CSVRVRDYGYTF
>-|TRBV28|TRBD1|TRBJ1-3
TGTGCCAGCAGTGCCGGGACAGGGATCGGAAACACCATATATTTT
CASSAGTGIGNTIYF
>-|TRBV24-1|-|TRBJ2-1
TGTGCCACCAGTGTCCTCGATGAGCAGTTCTTC
CATSVLDEQFF
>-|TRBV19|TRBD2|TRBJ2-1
TGTGCCAGTAGTCCCAGCCTAGCGGGGTATACCGCCGAGCAGTTCTTC
CASSPSLAGYTAEQFF
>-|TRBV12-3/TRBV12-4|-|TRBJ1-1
TGTGCCAGCAGTCCCCGCGGTAACACTGAAGCTTTCTTT
CASSPRGNTEAFF
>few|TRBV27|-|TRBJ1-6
TGTGCCAGCAGTCCCCGGGCAGGGGCACGGTCACCCCTCCACTTT
CASSPRAGARSPLHF
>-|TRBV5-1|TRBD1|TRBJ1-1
TGTGCCAGCAGCGGACAGGTGGACACTGAAGCTTTCTTT
CASSGQVDTEAFF
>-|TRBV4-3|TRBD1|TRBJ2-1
TGCGCCAGCAGCCAAGCGGACAGGAGTTATGAGCAGTTCTTC
CASSQADRSYEQFF
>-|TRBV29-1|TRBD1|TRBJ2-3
TGCAGCGTTGAACGGGACAGGGATAAGCCAGATACGCAGTATTTT
CSVERDRDKPDTQYF
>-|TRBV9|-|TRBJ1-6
TGTGCCAGCAGCGCCGAAGCGGGGGGGCAGTCACCCCTCCACTTT
CASSAEAGGQSPLHF
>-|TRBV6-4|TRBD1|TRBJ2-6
TGTGCCAGCAGCGCAGTCCCAGGGGGCTCCTCTGGGGCCAACGTCCTGACTTTC
CASSAVPGGSSGANVLTF
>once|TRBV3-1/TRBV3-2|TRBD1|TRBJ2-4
TGTGCCAGCAGCCCGGACAGGGGGCTAGCCATTCAGTACTTC
CASSPDRGLAIQYF
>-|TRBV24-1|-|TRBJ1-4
TGTGCCACCAGTGATCTCGGGATCGAAAAACTGTTTTTT
CATSDLGIEKLFF
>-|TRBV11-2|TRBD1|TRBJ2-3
TGTGCCAGCAGCCGGGACAGGGGTAGCACAGATACGCAGTATTTT
CASSRDRGSTDTQYF
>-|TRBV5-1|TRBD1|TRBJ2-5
TGTGCCAGCAGCTTGGACGGACAGGGGAAGCAACCTTTTGGCTCGTACCAAGAGACCCAGTACTTC
CASSLDGQGKQPFGSYQETQYF
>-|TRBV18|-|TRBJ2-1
TGTGCCAGCTCACCCCCGGCGGGAATAGGGGAGCAGTTCTTC
CASSPPAGIGEQFF
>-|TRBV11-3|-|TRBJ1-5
TGTGCCATGGACAGAATATGGCCCCAGCATTTT
CAMDRIWPQHF
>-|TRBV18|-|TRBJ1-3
TGTGCCAGCTCCCTCTGGGAGGGTGGAAACACCATATATTTT
CASSLWEGGNTIYF
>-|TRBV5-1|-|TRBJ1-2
TGCGCCAGCAGCGCCCGGGACATAAGCTATGGCTACACCTTC
CASSARDISYGYTF
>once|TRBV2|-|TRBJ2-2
TGTGCCAGCAGTGAACAGGGGACCGGGGAGCTGTTTTTT
CASSEQGTGELFF
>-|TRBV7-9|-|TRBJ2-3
TGTGCCAGCAGTTCCTTCCCTGGCAGCACAGATACGCAGTATTTT
CASSSFPGSTDTQYF
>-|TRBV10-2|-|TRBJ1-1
TGCGCCAGCATCCGACTTAAGAACACTGAAGCTTTCTTT
CASIRLKNTEAFF
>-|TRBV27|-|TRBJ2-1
TGTGCCAGCAGATTACAGGTCAGCTCCTACAATGAGCAGTTCTTC
CASRLQVSSYNEQFF